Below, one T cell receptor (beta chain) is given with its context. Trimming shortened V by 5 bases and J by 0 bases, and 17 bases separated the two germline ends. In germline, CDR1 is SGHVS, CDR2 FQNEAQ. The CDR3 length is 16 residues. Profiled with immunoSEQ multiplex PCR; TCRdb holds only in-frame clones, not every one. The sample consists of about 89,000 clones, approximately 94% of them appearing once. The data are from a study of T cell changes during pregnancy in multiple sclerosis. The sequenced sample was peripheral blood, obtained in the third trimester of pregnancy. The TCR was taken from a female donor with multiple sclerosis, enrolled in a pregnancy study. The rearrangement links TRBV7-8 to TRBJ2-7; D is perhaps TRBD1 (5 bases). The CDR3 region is CASSPTGLVGSYEQYF. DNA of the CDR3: TGTGCCAGCAGCCCCACAGGATTAGTCGGCTCCTACGAGCAGTACTTC.